This passage covers 6 T cell receptor beta chains from one sample sequenced in a study of blood T cell repertoires in COVID-19. Sequenced by immunoSEQ multiplex PCR; TCRdb stores in-frame clones only, minus some. The sample gives a few hundred thousand clones, 85% to 90% of which show up once; roughly 16% is in the top ten. Sequencing was performed on PBMCs or T cells enriched from blood (not recorded which). Source of these receptors: a man under 40 who had been exposed to COVID-19.

V usage is TRBV11-2 and J usage is TRBJ1-4; D remains unclear. The V gene lost 1 base and the J gene lost 5 bases, with 20 bases spanning the gap. The CDR3 is made up of 18 amino acids. Germline V gene sequence: CDR1 SGHAT, CDR2 FQNNGV. This CDR3 reads CASSLAGGTRGQNEKLFF. In nucleotides, the CDR3 is TGTGCCAGCAGCTTAGCTGGCGGTACCCGGGGTCAAAATGAAAAACTGTTTTTT.

The chain uses TRBV2 and TRBJ2-5; a possible D gene is TRBD2 (7 bases). The CDR3 length is 16 residues. Trimming took 3 bases from V and 3 from J, leaving 17 bases between them. CDR1 and CDR2 from the germline V gene are SNHLY and FYNNEI. In nucleotides, the CDR3 is TGTGCCAGCAGTGACCCTTATCGGGGGGCCAAAGAGACCCAGTACTTC. Translated, it gives CASSDPYRGAKETQYF.

The rearrangement links TRBV19 to TRBJ1-1; 7 nucleotides agree with TRBD1. The CDR3 has 13 residues. Germline loops: CDR1 LNHDA, CDR2 SQIVND (reference sequence). V shed 8 bases and J 2 bases; nucleotides not matched to a gene: 5. The CDR3 loop is CASGDRRNTEAFF. In DNA form, the CDR3 reads TGTGCCAGTGGGGACAGACGAAACACTGAAGCTTTCTTT.

The genes are TRBV12-3 or TRBV12-4 and TRBJ2-5; the match to TRBD2 covers 7 bases. The ends lost 3 bases at V and 5 bases at J; junction bases unmatched: 3. The CDR3 consists of 13 residues. Here the CDR3 reads CASSLGGLETQYF. In nucleotides, the CDR3 is TGTGCCAGCAGTTTGGGAGGGCTCGAGACCCAGTACTTC.

The chain recombines TRBV5-1 with TRBJ2-2; TRBD2 might be the D (5 bases). Per the germline V gene, CDR1 is SGHRS and CDR2 is YFSETQ. The CDR3 is 13 residues long. CDR3 coding DNA: TGCGCGTGTAGAGCGGAGTACACCGGGGAGCTGTTTTTT. Translated, it gives CACRAEYTGELFF.

The rearrangement joins TRBV11-1 to TRBJ2-2; no definite D call. With 5 bases removed from V and 6 bases from J, the gap between germline ends came to 10 bases. This CDR3 region has 13 residues. Per germline, CDR1 SGHAT and CDR2 FQDESV (reference sequence). CDR3 sequence reads: CASSTTTPGELFF. The DNA for the CDR3 is TGTGCCAGCAGCACCACAACGCCCGGGGAGCTGTTTTTT. The full variable domain, rest sourced from reference TRBV11-1 and TRBJ2-2, is EAEVAQSPRYKITEKSQAVAFWCDPISGHATLYWYRQILGQGPELLVQFQDESVVDDSQLPKDRFSAERLKGVDSTLKIQPAELGDSAMYLCASSTTTPGELFFGEGSRLTVL.